This T cell receptor (beta chain) emerged from a study of identical twins. The CDR3 extends over 15 amino acids. V lost 5 bases, J lost 3 bases, and 14 bases lay in between. Germline-derived CDR1 and CDR2 are SEHNR and FQNEAQ (reference sequence). A single record per CDR3 protein comes from TCRdb applying MiXCR to the 5' RACE reads. The profile shows under 800,000 distinct CDR3 sequences, approximately 22% of them singletons. The data were also submitted as part of a second study, on T cells expressing NK-cell markers. As reported in that work: The sorts in several experiments were restricted to alpha-beta TCR T cells by an anti-gamma-delta TCR antibody. Of the CD8+ T cells in about 6 donors, roughly 1.0-7.0% belonged to dominant NKG2C+ clonotypes. Questions lingered over whether expanded NKG2C+ T cell clones were HCMV-specific.

Material: PBMCs. The TCR originated in a woman younger than 30 in good health. This sequence joins TRBV7-9 and TRBJ2-1; tentative D call: TRBD1 (5 bases). CDR3 amino acids: CASSHPGQSYNEQFF. For the CDR3, the DNA is TGTGCCAGCAGCCATCCCGGACAAAGCTACAATGAGCAGTTCTTC.